One and the same sample provided the 21 T cell receptor beta chains below, sequenced in a study of blood T cell repertoires in COVID-19. TCRdb keeps only in-frame clones here, not all; method: immunoSEQ multiplex PCR. The table includes 25,000 to 30,000 clones, roughly 90% detected once. The sequenced sample consisted of peripheral blood. The receptors originated from a human donor in a cohort sampled during active COVID-19.

CDR3 protein: CASSPTAGLAEAFF. In nucleotides, the CDR3 is TGTGCCAGCTCACCAACCGCGGGGTTGGCTGAAGCTTTCTTT. This chain uses TRBV18 with TRBJ1-1; D is unresolved. The CDR3 consists of 14 residues. Per the germline V gene, CDR1 is KGHSH and CDR2 is LQKENI. V shed 2 bases and J shed 6 bases, with 13 bases lying between them.

V usage is TRBV7-3 and J usage is TRBJ2-5; D might be TRBD2 (6 bases). The length of the CDR3 is 13 residues. Trimming removed 5 bases from V and 5 bases from J, with 12 bases in between. Per germline, CDR1 SGHTA and CDR2 FQGTGA. CDR3 protein: CASSRGSGETQYF. The DNA of the CDR3 is TGTGCCAGCAGCCGGGGGAGTGGGGAGACCCAGTACTTC.

V usage is TRBV4-1 and J usage is TRBJ2-7; 10 positions match TRBD1. This CDR3 region has 14 residues. From germline, CDR1 is MGHRA and CDR2 YSYEKL. V shed 5 bases and J 2 bases; nucleotides not matched to a gene: 3. DNA of the CDR3: TGCGCCAGCAGCGGGGGGACAGGGGCCTACGAGCAGTACTTC. Its protein product is CASSGGTGAYEQYF.

In nucleotides, the CDR3 is TGCAGCGGACAGGGGGCGCGGGACACTGAAGCTTTCTTT. It yields the protein CSGQGARDTEAFF. The rearrangement joins TRBV29-1 to TRBJ1-1; 10 bases agree with TRBD1. The CDR3 loop spans 13 amino acids. Germline V gene lookup returns CDR1 SQVTM and CDR2 ANQGSEA. J lost 3 bases, V lost 7 bases, and 5 bases had no gene match.

The rearrangement joins TRBV9 to TRBJ2-3; 15 positions agree with TRBD2. The trim removed 0 bases at V and 2 bases at J, leaving 10 bases unmatched. The CDR3 is 20 residues long. In germline, CDR1 is SGDLS, CDR2 YYNGEE. DNA for the CDR3: TGTGCCAGCAGCGTAGCTCCGGGACTAGCGGGGGGTACTGACACAGATACGCAGTATTTT. This codes for CASSVAPGLAGGTDTDTQYF.

The genes are TRBV4-2 and TRBJ2-5, with 10 bases matching TRBD2. V was pared by 0 bases and J by 5 bases, with 6 bases of the junction left unmatched. This CDR3 region has 16 residues. Germline assignment: CDR1 LGHNA and CDR2 YNFKEQ. The CDR3 DNA reads TGTGCCAGCAGCCAAGATGGAGCGGGGGGGCCGGAGACCCAGTACTTC. Translating gives CASSQDGAGGPETQYF.

This chain connects TRBV5-1 to TRBJ2-3; TRBD2 is a possible D gene (6 bases). This CDR3 is built from 16 residues. The germline V and J ends were trimmed by 0 bases and 0 bases, with 11 bases remaining between them. Germline CDR1 is SGHRS and CDR2 is YFSETQ. CDR3 sequence reads: CASSLVRDSSTDTQYF. CDR3 nucleotides: TGCGCCAGCAGCTTGGTCCGGGACTCTAGCACAGATACGCAGTATTTT.

V and J are TRBV3-1 (or the pseudogene TRBV3-2) and TRBJ2-7; D gene ambiguous. With 4 bases removed from V and 2 bases from J, the gap between germline ends came to 6 bases. Germline values: CDR1 LGHDT, CDR2 YNNKEL (reference sequence). This CDR3 has 12 residues. CDR3 in amino acids: CASSRGPYEQYF. CDR3 sequence (DNA): TGTGCCAGCAGCCGAGGTCCCTACGAGCAGTACTTC.

The CDR3 sequence is CASSLMGGYSPLHF. CDR3 in DNA: TGTGCCAGCAGCTTGATGGGGGGTTATTCACCCCTCCACTTT. The J gene is TRBJ1-6, the V gene TRBV5-4, with a weak D call TRBD1 (5 bases). CDR1 and CDR2 from the germline V gene are SGHNT and YYREEE (reference sequence). The CDR3 has 14 residues. V was clipped by 1 base and J by 8 bases, with 10 bases between them.

The chain links TRBV5-1 to TRBJ2-5, with a weak D call TRBD1 (6 bases). The CDR3 loop spans 14 amino acids. V shed 6 bases and J shed 1 base, with 13 bases lying between them. From germline, CDR1 is SGHRS and CDR2 YFSETQ. CDR3 coding DNA: TGCGCCAGCACCCCCAGGACAGTCCAAGAGACCCAGTACTTC. Translated: CASTPRTVQETQYF.

This sequence joins TRBV10-2 and TRBJ1-1; the D gene is possibly TRBD1 (5 bases). This CDR3 comprises 13 residues. V shed 6 bases and J shed 2 bases, with 10 bases lying between them. In germline, CDR1 is WSHSY, CDR2 SAAADI. CDR3 amino acids: CASRGLLNTEAFF. DNA of the CDR3: TGCGCCAGCAGGGGACTCTTAAACACTGAAGCTTTCTTT.

The V gene is TRBV11-2, the J gene TRBJ2-1; D remains ambiguous. Trimming removed 6 bases at V and 10 bases at J, with 10 bases between. Germline assignment: CDR1 SGHAT and CDR2 FQNNGV. The CDR3 runs 11 residues. The CDR3 DNA is TGTGCCAGCAGTAAAGGAGTGGAGCAGTTCTTC. Translation: CASSKGVEQFF.

The V and J genes are TRBV12-3 or TRBV12-4 and TRBJ1-1, with 8 bases fitting TRBD1. This CDR3 has 13 amino acids. V gave up 6 bases and J gave up 10 bases; unmatched junction bases: 10. The CDR3 loop reads CASSKRTGNGAFF. The CDR3 DNA is TGTGCCAGCAGCAAGAGGACAGGGAATGGAGCTTTCTTT.

The rearrangement uses TRBV4-2 and TRBJ2-7; 9 bases are a match to TRBD2. The CDR3 length is 17 residues. CDR1 and CDR2 (germline): LGHNA, YNFKEQ. With 3 bases clipped from V and 2 bases from J, the junction kept 11 bases outside the gene matches. The CDR3 DNA is TGTGCCAGCAGCCAGAAAGCGGGTAGCGGGGGTGCCTACGAGCAGTACTTC. It is translated as CASSQKAGSGGAYEQYF.

The rearrangement links TRBV28 to TRBJ2-6; 8 nucleotides align to TRBD1. After removal of 1 base from V and 0 bases from J, the junction contained 11 bases not matched to a gene. Germline V gene lookup returns CDR1 MDHEN and CDR2 SYDVKM. The CDR3 totals 20 residues. The CDR3 nucleotides read TGTGCCAGCAGTTTATATCCCCAGGCAGGGGGCCTCTCTGGGGCCAACGTCCTGACTTTC. Protein product: CASSLYPQAGGLSGANVLTF.

The chain is built from TRBV6-8 and TRBJ2-7, with a weak D call TRBD2 (6 bases). Trimming removed 7 bases from V and 5 bases from J, with 27 bases in between. The CDR3 is 17 residues long. Germline CDR1 reads MNHGY; CDR2 reads SAAAGT. The CDR3 region is CASKIKFGGYADDEQYF. DNA of the CDR3: TGTGCCAGCAAAATTAAGTTCGGGGGATACGCCGACGACGAGCAGTACTTC.

V usage is TRBV7-6 and J usage is TRBJ1-3; D not certain. This CDR3 has 16 amino acids. Germline V lookup: CDR1 SGHVS, CDR2 FNYEAQ. V lost 5 bases, J lost 0 bases, and 14 bases lay in between. CDR3 in amino acids: CASSPSIQVSGNTIYF. DNA for the CDR3: TGTGCCAGCAGCCCTTCCATACAAGTCTCTGGAAACACCATATATTTT.

This chain uses TRBV4-1 with TRBJ1-5; maybe TRBD1 (5 bases). Trimming stripped 2 bases from V and 5 bases from J, with 16 bases between. There are 16 residues in the CDR3. Germline CDR1 is MGHRA and CDR2 is YSYEKL. CDR3 protein: CASSQWGSDGDQPQHF. In nucleotides, the CDR3 is TGCGCCAGCAGCCAATGGGGCTCGGACGGAGATCAGCCCCAGCATTTT.

There are a few counts of this clone. The chain joins TRBV29-1 to TRBJ2-3, with 7 bases that match TRBD2. Germline lookup yields CDR1 SQVTM and CDR2 ANQGSEA. The J segment lost 6 bases and the V segment lost 3 bases, leaving 6 bases of the junction unmatched. CDR3 length equals 13 residues. CDR3 DNA: TGCAGCGTTGAGGGGGGGATGGTGGATACGCAGTATTTT. Amino acid sequence: CSVEGGMVDTQYF.

This chain links TRBV27 with TRBJ2-7; perhaps TRBD2 as D (7 bases). This CDR3 comprises 13 residues. Germline lookup yields CDR1 MNHEY and CDR2 SMNVEV (reference sequence). Trimming stripped 5 bases from V and 2 bases from J, with 10 bases between. The CDR3 DNA reads as TGTGCCAGCAGTCTCGGGGGGCCCTACGAGCAGTACTTC. Translating it yields CASSLGGPYEQYF.

The chain links TRBV24-1 to TRBJ2-1; D perhaps matches TRBD1 (5 bases). CDR1 KGHDR and CDR2 SFDVKD come from the germline V gene. The germline V and J ends were trimmed by 3 bases and 6 bases, with 11 bases remaining between them. This CDR3 has 14 residues. The CDR3 spells CATSDPRQSNEQFF. The DNA for the CDR3 is TGTGCCACCAGTGATCCAAGACAGTCCAATGAGCAGTTCTTC.